This paragraph reports one T cell receptor (beta chain). Germline CDR1 and CDR2: LGHNA and YSLEER. V was clipped by 0 bases and J by 0 bases, with 12 bases between them. This CDR3 is 17 amino acids long. The source of the sample is a study of beta chain features in type 1 diabetes. Investigators reverse transcribed all isolated RNA, so they sequenced expressed TCRB transcripts. Profiled with immunoSEQ multiplex PCR; TCRdb holds only in-frame clones, not every one. The data hold a few hundred thousand clones, with roughly an eighth observed a single time. Blood was collected once per donor into heparin, averaging roughly 120 mL.

The TCR comes from a man aged 18 to 30 in good health. This chain joins TRBV4-3 and TRBJ2-1; D is uncertain. Sequences were obtained from naive CD4+ T cells from blood. The CDR3 DNA reads as TGCGCCAGCAGCCAAGAAGTTTGGAGTAGCTCCTACAATGAGCAGTTCTTC. This gives the protein CASSQEVWSSSYNEQFF.